The clone carrying this T cell receptor (beta chain) was counted at least ten times. Unique molecular identifiers tagged the TCRbeta library. TCRdb independently ran MiXCR on the PCR reads; one entry per CDR3 protein. In the table there are 220,000 or so distinct CDR3 sequences, around 7.8% of which are singletons. This entry comes from a study of T-cell reconstitution after alpha-beta-depleted transplantation in children. Trimming removed 5 bases from V and 0 bases from J, with 10 bases in between. The V gene's germline CDR1 is SEHNR and CDR2 FQNEAQ (reference sequence). The CDR3 covers 14 residues. Sequencing used PBMCs, mostly from graft donor cells, obtained 180 days after TCRalphabeta/CD19-depleted stem cell transplant. This TCR came from a male patient younger than 18 who had a stem cell transplant for acute lymphoblastic leukemia, so the T cells may come from the graft donor. The chain uses TRBV7-9 and TRBJ2-5; D gene uncertain. The DNA of the CDR3 is TGTGCCAGCAGCCCCCCAAAGTACCAAGAGACCCAGTACTTC. Translated: CASSPPKYQETQYF.